Listed below are T cell receptor beta chains from one sample, sequenced in a study of blood T cell repertoires in COVID-19. Profiling relied on immunoSEQ multiplex PCR, and the TCRdb table lists in-frame clones only, not all of them. The sample gives 52,000 or so clones, roughly nine tenths of which show up once; 7% to 10% is in the top ten. The sequencing input was peripheral blood. The receptors were sampled from a woman in her 70s with active COVID-19. Each CDR3 is given with its conserved first and last residue. The D gene is left open where the match is weak. The size of a clone is reported for some rows only, either as once, few or many, or as a class for expanded clones.

j_gene,v_gene,d_gene,abundance,CDR3nt,CDR3aa
TRBJ1-5,TRBV6-5,TRBD1,.,TGTGCCAGCAACCCGACAGGGTACAATCAGCCCCAGCATTTT,CASNPTGYNQPQHF
TRBJ1-1,TRBV28,.,.,TGTGCCAGCAGTTTGGGTTCAGGGATGAACACTGAAGCTTTCTTT,CASSLGSGMNTEAFF
TRBJ2-2,TRBV19,.,.,TGTGCCAGTAGTACCCACAGGGTCCCCAACACCGGGGAGCTGTTTTTT,CASSTHRVPNTGELFF
TRBJ1-5,TRBV6-5,.,.,TGTGCCAGCAGTTACTCTCCTAATCAGCCCCAGCATTTT,CASSYSPNQPQHF
TRBJ2-3,TRBV7-3,.,.,TGTGCCAGCAGCTTAGTCGTGGCCACAGATACGCAGTATTTT,CASSLVVATDTQYF
TRBJ2-3,TRBV28,.,.,TGTGCCAGCAGTTCGGGAGATACGCAGTATTTT,CASSSGDTQYF
TRBJ2-1,TRBV27,TRBD1,once,TGTGCCAGCAGCCTGGGACAGGGGAGCAATGAGCAGTTCTTC,CASSLGQGSNEQFF
TRBJ1-2,TRBV28,TRBD1,.,TGTGCCAGCAGCAGAACCGGGACAGGCTACTATGGCTACACCTTC,CASSRTGTGYYGYTF
TRBJ1-1,TRBV2,.,.,TGTGCCAGCAGTGATCGGAGGGAGTACCCCAAAATGAACACTGAAGCTTTCTTT,CASSDRREYPKMNTEAFF
TRBJ1-5,TRBV10-3,.,.,TGTGCCATCAGTGAGTCGAGCGGTTTCAGCGATAGCAATCAGCCCCAGCATTTT,CAISESSGFSDSNQPQHF
TRBJ1-2,TRBV6-5,.,.,TGTGCCAGCAGCCCATCGATATTGGAGGGGTATGGCTACACCTTC,CASSPSILEGYGYTF